This TCR beta chain was captured in a study of blood T cells in healthy people across ages. Sample-barcoded 5' priming and a J-beta primer mix drove a second PCR of roughly 7 to 11 cycles. Every sample produced at least 3 million CDR3-containing paired-end reads. A single record per CDR3 protein comes from TCRdb applying MiXCR to the 5' RACE reads. The sample lists about 730,000 distinct CDR3 sequences; around 46% were seen once. With each sample, at least 6 micrograms of total RNA were extracted. CDR3 size: 13 residues. Germline V CDR1 and CDR2: MNHEY, SVGEGT. V lost 0 bases, J lost 10 bases, and 10 bases lay in between.

The genes are TRBV6-2 or TRBV6-3 and TRBJ1-3, with D perhaps TRBD1 (5 bases). The TCR was taken from a woman aged 55-69 years in good health. Sequencing input: blood. In nucleotides, the CDR3 is TGTGCCAGCAGTTACTCGAACGGGGCGACCATATATTTT. Its translation is CASSYSNGATIYF.